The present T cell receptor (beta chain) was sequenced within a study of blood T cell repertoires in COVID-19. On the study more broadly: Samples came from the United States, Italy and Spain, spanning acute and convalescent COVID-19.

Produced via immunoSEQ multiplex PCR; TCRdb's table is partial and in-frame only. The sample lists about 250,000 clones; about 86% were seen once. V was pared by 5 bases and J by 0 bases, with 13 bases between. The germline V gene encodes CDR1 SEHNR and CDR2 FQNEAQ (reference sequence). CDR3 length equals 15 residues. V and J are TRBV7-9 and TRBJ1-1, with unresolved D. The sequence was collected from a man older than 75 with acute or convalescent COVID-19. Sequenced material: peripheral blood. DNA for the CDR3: TGTGCCAGCAGCCGTAGTGTCGATATGAACACTGAAGCTTTCTTT. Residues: CASSRSVDMNTEAFF.